These 2 T cell receptor beta chains were sequenced from one sample in a study of T-cell memory formation after mild COVID-19. Using its own MiXCR run on the 5' RACE reads, TCRdb lists one record per CDR3 protein. Of some 130,000 distinct CDR3 sequences in the sample, about 16% are singletons; the top ten hold around 13%. The sequenced sample consisted of PBMCs or a T cell subset sorted from them (not recorded which). These receptors were obtained from an adult woman who had mild COVID-19 (a few samples of this study predate the infection). Cell type and time point are not known.

This clonotype was counted only a few times. The rearrangement uses TRBV5-1 and TRBJ2-5; the match to TRBD1 covers 7 bases. Germline values: CDR1 SGHRS, CDR2 YFSETQ. This CDR3 has 16 residues. The V segment lost 3 bases and the J segment 1 base; nucleotides outside the gene matches: 9. The CDR3 reads CASSSGGRGPQETQYF. The CDR3 nucleotides read TGCGCCAGCAGCTCTGGCGGTAGGGGGCCCCAAGAGACCCAGTACTTC.

V usage is TRBV9 and J usage is TRBJ2-3, with unresolved D. Deletions cut 2 bases from V and 2 bases from J, with 9 bases between. The CDR3 loop spans 14 amino acids. The germline CDR1 and CDR2 sequences are SGDLS and YYNGEE. CDR3 sequence (DNA): TGTGCCAGCAGCGTCCGGAGTTTCACAGATACGCAGTATTTT. Amino acid sequence: CASSVRSFTDTQYF. The whole variable domain, remainder taken from reference TRBV9 and TRBJ2-3, is DSGVTQTPKHLITATGQRVTLRCSPRSGDLSVYWYQQSLDQGLQFLIQYYNGEERAKGNILERFSAQQFPDLHSELNLSSLELGDSALYFCASSVRSFTDTQYFGPGTRLTVL.